The clone carrying this T cell receptor beta chain was seen only once. Its cognate antigen is unknown. This sample is part of a study of shared clonotypes between healthy human individuals. Whole-study results and caveats: Rarefaction showed that sequencing of sorted subsets was incomplete (despite large depth).

CDR3 size: 12 residues. Germline values: CDR1 SQVTM, CDR2 ANQGSEA. V was cut by 6 bases and J by 0 bases, with 7 bases left in between. Donors included only healthy HIV-negative adults lacking recent acute infections or vaccinations. A CD45RA+ naive subset and a CD45RA-negative memory subset were split from CD4+ cells. Produced via immunoSEQ multiplex PCR; TCRdb's table is partial and in-frame only. Among about 2 million clones, 85% to 95% were seen once, and the ten largest hold 0.1% to 0.15%. The rearrangement joins TRBV29-1 to TRBJ2-3; D gene uncertain. The sequenced sample was naive CD4+ T cells sorted from blood. Sample subset: CD45RA+ positively selected. The TCR sequence derives from a young man in good health. CDR3 region: CSVMDSTDTQYF. CDR3 DNA: TGCAGCGTAATGGACAGCACAGATACGCAGTATTTT.